A selection of T cell receptor beta chains follows, all from one sample in a study of blood T cell repertoires in COVID-19. TCRdb keeps only in-frame clones here, not all; method: immunoSEQ multiplex PCR. The sample has approximately 230,000 clones; over 75% are singletons. The sequenced material came from PBMCs or T cells enriched from blood (not recorded which). These receptors were obtained from a man aged 35 to 55 who had recovered from COVID-19. Both conserved end residues are part of each CDR3. The order of the fields is V gene, D gene, J gene, clone size, CDR3 protein, CDR3 DNA. A D gene is named only where the DNA matches it firmly. For some rows the clone size is stated as once, few or many, or as a class when expanded; others skip it.

v_call: TRBV2
d_call: TRBD2
j_call: TRBJ2-7
clone_size: .
cdr3_aa: CASSSSGRAAQYF
cdr3_nt: TGTGCCAGCAGTTCTAGCGGGAGGGCCGCGCAGTACTTC

v_call: TRBV6-5
d_call: TRBD1
j_call: TRBJ1-2
clone_size: .
cdr3_aa: CASSTDRGYNGYTF
cdr3_nt: TGTGCCAGCAGTACCGACAGGGGCTATAATGGCTACACCTTC

v_call: TRBV5-8
d_call: .
j_call: TRBJ1-4
clone_size: once
cdr3_aa: CASSLDSEKLFF
cdr3_nt: TGTGCCAGCAGCTTGGACAGCGAAAAACTGTTTTTT

v_call: TRBV19
d_call: TRBD2
j_call: TRBJ2-3
clone_size: .
cdr3_aa: CASTSGGRALDTQYF
cdr3_nt: TGTGCCAGTACCTCAGGCGGGAGGGCCCTAGATACGCAGTATTTT

v_call: TRBV11-2
d_call: .
j_call: TRBJ1-2
clone_size: once
cdr3_aa: CASSLDLFGISTTF
cdr3_nt: TGTGCCAGCAGCTTAGATCTTTTTGGCATCTCAACCACCTTC

v_call: TRBV19
d_call: .
j_call: TRBJ2-2
clone_size: once
cdr3_aa: CASSISKNTGELFF
cdr3_nt: TGTGCCAGTAGTATAAGCAAGAACACCGGGGAGCTGTTTTTT

v_call: TRBV30
d_call: .
j_call: TRBJ1-2
clone_size: .
cdr3_aa: CAWSGGIYGYTF
cdr3_nt: TGTGCCTGGAGTGGAGGGATCTATGGCTACACCTTC

v_call: TRBV9
d_call: .
j_call: TRBJ1-1
clone_size: .
cdr3_aa: CASSVGPGYTEAFF
cdr3_nt: TGTGCCAGCAGCGTCGGACCGGGATACACTGAAGCTTTCTTT

v_call: TRBV19
d_call: .
j_call: TRBJ1-6
clone_size: .
cdr3_aa: CASSMNRGSYNSPLHF
cdr3_nt: TGTGCCAGTAGTATGAACCGGGGCTCCTATAATTCACCCCTCCACTTT

v_call: TRBV29-1
d_call: TRBD1
j_call: TRBJ2-7
clone_size: .
cdr3_aa: CSVEDGDRGWEQYF
cdr3_nt: TGCAGCGTTGAAGATGGGGACAGGGGTTGGGAGCAGTACTTC

v_call: TRBV2
d_call: TRBD1
j_call: TRBJ2-5
clone_size: once
cdr3_aa: CASMGQPNRGETQYF
cdr3_nt: TGTGCCAGCATGGGACAGCCAAATAGGGGAGAGACCCAGTACTTC

v_call: TRBV30
d_call: TRBD1
j_call: TRBJ1-1
clone_size: .
cdr3_aa: CAWSVGQGVQAFF
cdr3_nt: TGTGCCTGGAGTGTGGGACAGGGGGTTCAAGCTTTCTTT

v_call: TRBV6-5
d_call: .
j_call: TRBJ1-1
clone_size: .
cdr3_aa: CASSYSTGQVGTEAFF
cdr3_nt: TGTGCCAGCAGTTACTCAACCGGTCAGGTAGGCACTGAAGCTTTCTTT

v_call: TRBV7-9
d_call: .
j_call: TRBJ1-2
clone_size: .
cdr3_aa: CASSSPGAGYTF
cdr3_nt: TGTGCCAGCAGCTCTCCAGGGGCTGGCTACACCTTC

v_call: TRBV29-1
d_call: .
j_call: TRBJ2-7
clone_size: once
cdr3_aa: CSAWRGPTYEQYF
cdr3_nt: TGCAGCGCTTGGAGGGGGCCGACCTACGAGCAGTACTTC

v_call: TRBV30
d_call: .
j_call: TRBJ1-3
clone_size: .
cdr3_aa: CAWGDGVENTIYF
cdr3_nt: TGTGCCTGGGGTGACGGGGTTGAAAACACCATATATTTT

v_call: TRBV7-2
d_call: .
j_call: TRBJ2-1
clone_size: .
cdr3_aa: CASSSAAEPYNEQFF
cdr3_nt: TGTGCCAGCAGTTCAGCGGCAGAACCATACAATGAGCAGTTCTTC

v_call: TRBV19
d_call: TRBD2
j_call: TRBJ2-7
clone_size: .
cdr3_aa: CASSTGTSGRRYEQYF
cdr3_nt: TGTGCCAGTAGTACGGGGACTAGCGGTAGAAGATACGAGCAGTACTTC